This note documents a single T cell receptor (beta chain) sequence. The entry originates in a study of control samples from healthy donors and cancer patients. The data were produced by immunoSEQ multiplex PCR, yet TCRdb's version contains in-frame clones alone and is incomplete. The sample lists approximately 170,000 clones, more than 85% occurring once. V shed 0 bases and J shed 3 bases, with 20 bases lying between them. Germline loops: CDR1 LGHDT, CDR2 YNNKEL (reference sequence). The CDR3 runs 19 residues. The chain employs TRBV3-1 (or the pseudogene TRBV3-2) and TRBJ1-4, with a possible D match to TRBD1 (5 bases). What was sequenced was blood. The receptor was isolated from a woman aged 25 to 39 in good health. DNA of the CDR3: TGTGCCAGCAGCCAAGATCCGTGGCAGGGTGGCGGTCCTAATGAAAAACTGTTTTTT. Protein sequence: CASSQDPWQGGGPNEKLFF.